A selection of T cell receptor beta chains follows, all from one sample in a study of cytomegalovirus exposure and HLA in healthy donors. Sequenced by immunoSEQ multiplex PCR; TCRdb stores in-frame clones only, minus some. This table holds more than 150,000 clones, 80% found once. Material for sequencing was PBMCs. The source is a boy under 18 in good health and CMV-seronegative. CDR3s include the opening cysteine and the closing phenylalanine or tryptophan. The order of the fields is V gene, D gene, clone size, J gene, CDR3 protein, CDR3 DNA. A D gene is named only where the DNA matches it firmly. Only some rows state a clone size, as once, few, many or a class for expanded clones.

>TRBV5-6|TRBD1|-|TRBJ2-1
CASSLEPSGGRGEQFF
TGTGCCAGCAGCTTGGAACCTTCAGGGGGCAGGGGTGAGCAGTTCTTC
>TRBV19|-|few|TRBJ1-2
CASSQPPGGYTF
TGTGCCAGTAGTCAGCCGCCGGGTGGCTACACCTTC
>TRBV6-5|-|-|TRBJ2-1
CASRQGPSSYNEQFF
TGTGCCAGCAGGCAGGGGCCGAGCTCCTACAATGAGCAGTTCTTC
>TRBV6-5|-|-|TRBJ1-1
CASSYARQTEAFF
TGTGCCAGCAGTTACGCGCGGCAGACTGAAGCTTTCTTT
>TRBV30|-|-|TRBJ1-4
CAWSGGDEKLFF
TGTGCCTGGAGTGGGGGGGATGAAAAACTGTTTTTT
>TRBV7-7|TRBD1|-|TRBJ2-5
CASSSTGVQETQYF
TGTGCTAGCAGCTCGACAGGGGTCCAAGAGACCCAGTACTTC
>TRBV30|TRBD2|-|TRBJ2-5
CAWSLPRTSEETQYF
TGTGCCTGGAGTTTACCTCGGACTAGTGAGGAGACCCAGTACTTC
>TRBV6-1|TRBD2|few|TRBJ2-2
CASRELAGGPVGELFF
TGTGCCAGCAGGGAACTAGCGGGGGGGCCCGTCGGGGAGCTGTTTTTT
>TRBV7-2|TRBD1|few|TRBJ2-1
CASSSGTGVNEQFF
TGTGCCAGCAGCTCCGGGACAGGGGTCAATGAGCAGTTCTTC
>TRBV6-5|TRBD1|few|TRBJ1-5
CASGQGLNQPQHF
TGTGCCAGTGGACAGGGGCTAAATCAGCCCCAGCATTTT
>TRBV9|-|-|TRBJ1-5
CASSVSNSNQPQHF
TGTGCCAGCAGCGTTTCTAATAGCAATCAGCCCCAGCATTTT
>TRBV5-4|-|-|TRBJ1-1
CASSEGQVNTEAFF
TGTGCCAGCAGCGAGGGACAAGTGAACACTGAAGCTTTCTTT
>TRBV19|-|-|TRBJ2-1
CASSISHFNEQFF
TGTGCCAGTAGTATAAGTCACTTCAATGAGCAGTTCTTC
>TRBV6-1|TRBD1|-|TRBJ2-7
CASDRDLYEQYF
TGTGCCAGCGACAGGGACCTCTACGAGCAGTACTTC
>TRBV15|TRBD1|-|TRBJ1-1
CATSPTTGTGGLKAFF
TGTGCCACCAGCCCGACAACCGGGACAGGGGGCTTGAAAGCTTTCTTT
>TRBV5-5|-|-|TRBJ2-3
CASSPPRTSDTQYF
TGTGCCAGCAGCCCTCCCCGGACATCAGATACGCAGTATTTT
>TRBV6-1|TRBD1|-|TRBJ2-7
CASRTTGESYEQYF
TGTGCCAGCAGAACTACAGGGGAATCCTACGAGCAGTACTTC
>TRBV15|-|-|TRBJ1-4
CATSSEASGILNLPNEKLFF
TGTGCCACCAGCAGCGAGGCCTCCGGGATATTAAATCTACCTAATGAAAAACTGTTTTTT
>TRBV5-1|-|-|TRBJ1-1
CASNREYLSTEAFF
TGCGCCAGCAACAGGGAATATCTTTCCACTGAAGCTTTCTTT
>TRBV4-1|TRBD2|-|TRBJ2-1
CASSQAVSGGPVSEQFF
TGCGCCAGCAGCCAAGCGGTCAGCGGGGGGCCTGTCAGTGAGCAGTTCTTC
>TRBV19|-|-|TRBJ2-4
CASSTTGAKNIQYF
TGTGCCAGTAGTACGACGGGAGCCAAAAACATTCAGTACTTC
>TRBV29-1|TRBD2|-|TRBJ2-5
CSGRGGEETQYF
TGCAGCGGCCGCGGGGGGGAAGAGACCCAGTACTTC
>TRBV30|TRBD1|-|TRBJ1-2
CAWHRDRPLGYTF
TGTGCCTGGCATAGGGACAGGCCCCTTGGCTACACCTTC
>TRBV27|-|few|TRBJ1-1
CASSLSEYRATEAFF
TGTGCCAGCAGTTTATCTGAATACAGGGCCACTGAAGCTTTCTTT
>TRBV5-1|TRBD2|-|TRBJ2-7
CASSLGAGGPYEQYF
TGCGCCAGCAGCTTGGGAGCGGGAGGTCCCTACGAGCAGTACTTC
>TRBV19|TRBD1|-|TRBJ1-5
CASSISGGWGNQPQHF
TGTGCCAGTAGTATTTCAGGGGGATGGGGTAATCAGCCCCAGCATTTT
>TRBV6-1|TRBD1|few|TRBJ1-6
CASSQGQGSSVLHF
TGTGCCAGCAGCCAGGGACAGGGAAGTTCGGTCCTCCACTTT
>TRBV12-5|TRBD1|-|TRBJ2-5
CASGPQGAETQYF
TGTGCTAGTGGTCCGCAGGGGGCAGAGACCCAGTACTTC
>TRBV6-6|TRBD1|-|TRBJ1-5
CASSARMGQVNQPQHF
TGTGCCAGCAGCGCTAGAATGGGACAGGTCAATCAGCCCCAGCATTTT
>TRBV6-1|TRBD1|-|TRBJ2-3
CASSEGTGPLSPDTQYF
TGTGCCAGCAGTGAAGGGACAGGACCATTATCCCCAGATACGCAGTATTTT
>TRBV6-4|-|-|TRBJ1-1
CASSREGTNTEAFF
TGTGCCAGCAGTAGGGAGGGGACTAACACTGAAGCTTTCTTT
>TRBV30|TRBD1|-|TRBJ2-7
CAWGTGWMNEQYF
TGTGCCTGGGGGACAGGGTGGATGAACGAGCAGTACTTC
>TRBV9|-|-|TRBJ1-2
CASSVVDFVQGEHGYTF
TGTGCCAGCAGCGTAGTCGATTTCGTTCAGGGCGAACATGGCTACACCTTC
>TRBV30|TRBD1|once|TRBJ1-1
CAWHFTGDAFQAFF
TGTGCCTGGCACTTCACAGGGGACGCCTTTCAAGCTTTCTTT
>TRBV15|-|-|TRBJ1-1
CATSRGVAGGAFF
TGTGCCACCAGCAGAGGGGTGGCCGGGGGAGCTTTCTTT
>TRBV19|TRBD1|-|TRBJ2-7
CASTGTGYGDEQYF
TGTGCCAGTACTGGGACAGGGTATGGTGACGAGCAGTACTTC
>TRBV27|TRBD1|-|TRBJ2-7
CASSLHRGHEQYF
TGTGCCAGCAGTTTACACAGGGGGCACGAGCAGTACTTC
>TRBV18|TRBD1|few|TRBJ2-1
CASSPRTGPGNEQFF
TGTGCCAGCTCACCACGGACAGGGCCAGGGAATGAGCAGTTCTTC
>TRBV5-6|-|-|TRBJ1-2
CASSLAVRGGGYTF
TGTGCCAGCAGCTTGGCCGTCAGGGGTGGCGGCTACACCTTC
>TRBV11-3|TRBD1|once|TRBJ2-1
CASSARGTGGIDEQFF
TGTGCCAGCAGCGCACGCGGGACAGGGGGCATTGATGAGCAGTTCTTC
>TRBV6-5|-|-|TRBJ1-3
CASSSQGQGGNTIYF
TGTGCCAGCAGCTCACAGGGTCAGGGTGGAAACACCATATATTTT
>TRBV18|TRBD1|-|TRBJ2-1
CASSPPRTGVNEQFF
TGTGCCAGCTCACCACCTCGGACAGGGGTAAATGAGCAGTTCTTC
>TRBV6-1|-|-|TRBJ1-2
CAGKGVRPKNYGYTF
TGTGCCGGCAAAGGAGTCCGACCCAAAAACTATGGCTACACCTTC
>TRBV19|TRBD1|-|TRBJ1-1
CASSMIQGVMAEAFF
TGTGCCAGTAGCATGATACAGGGGGTGATGGCTGAAGCTTTCTTT
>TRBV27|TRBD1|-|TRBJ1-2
CASSLFLGTLQGANGYTF
TGTGCCAGCAGTTTATTTCTTGGGACCCTACAGGGGGCGAATGGCTACACCTTC
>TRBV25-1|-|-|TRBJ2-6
CASSEEGSTGANVLTF
TGTGCCAGCAGTGAGGAGGGAAGCACTGGGGCCAACGTCCTGACTTTC
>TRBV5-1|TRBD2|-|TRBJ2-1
CASSLVSGTQYNEQFF
TGCGCCAGCAGCTTGGTTAGCGGGACTCAGTACAATGAGCAGTTCTTC
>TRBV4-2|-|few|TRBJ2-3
CASSQDLGPLSTDTQYF
TGTGCCAGCAGCCAAGATCTGGGCCCCCTAAGCACAGATACGCAGTATTTT
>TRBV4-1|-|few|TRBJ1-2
CASSQVPDYGYTF
TGCGCCAGCAGCCAAGTCCCTGACTATGGCTACACCTTC
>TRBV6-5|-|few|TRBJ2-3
CASSGVDTQYF
TGTGCCAGCAGCGGGGTAGATACGCAGTATTTT
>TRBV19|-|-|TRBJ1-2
CASSSGPKGGGYTF
TGTGCCAGTAGTTCGGGACCCAAAGGGGGTGGCTACACCTTC
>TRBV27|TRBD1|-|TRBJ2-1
CASSLEWTGRSSYNEQFF
TGTGCCAGCAGTTTAGAGTGGACAGGTAGGAGCTCCTACAATGAGCAGTTCTTC
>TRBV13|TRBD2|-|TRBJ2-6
CASSPRRGGSGANVLTF
TGTGCCAGCAGCCCCCGACGGGGGGGCTCTGGGGCCAACGTCCTGACTTTC
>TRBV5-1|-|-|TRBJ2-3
CASSPDTGRTDTQYF
TGCGCCAGCAGCCCTGACACTGGGAGGACCGATACGCAGTATTTT
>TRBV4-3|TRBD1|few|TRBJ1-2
CASSHTDRGNGYTF
TGCGCCAGCAGCCACACGGACAGGGGAAATGGCTACACCTTC
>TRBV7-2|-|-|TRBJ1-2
CASSLGAGIYGYTF
TGTGCCAGCAGCTTAGGGGCAGGGATCTATGGCTACACCTTC